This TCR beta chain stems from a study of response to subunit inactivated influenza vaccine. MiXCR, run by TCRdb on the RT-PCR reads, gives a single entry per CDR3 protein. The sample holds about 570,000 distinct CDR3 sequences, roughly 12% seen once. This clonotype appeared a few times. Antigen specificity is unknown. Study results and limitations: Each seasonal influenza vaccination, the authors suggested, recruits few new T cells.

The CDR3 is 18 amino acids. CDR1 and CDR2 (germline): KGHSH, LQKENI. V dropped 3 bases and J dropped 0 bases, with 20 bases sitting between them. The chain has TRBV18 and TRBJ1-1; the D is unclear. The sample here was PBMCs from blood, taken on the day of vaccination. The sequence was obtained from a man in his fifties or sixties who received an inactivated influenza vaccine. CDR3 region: CASSPSRAATALNTEAFF. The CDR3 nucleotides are TGTGCCAGCTCACCGAGCCGGGCCGCGACGGCCCTGAACACTGAAGCTTTCTTT. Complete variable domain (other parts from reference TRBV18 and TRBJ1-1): NAGVMQNPRHLVRRRGQEARLRCSPMKGHSHVYWYRQLPEEGLKFMVYLQKENIIDESGMPKERFSAEFPKEGPSILRIQQVVRGDSAAYFCASSPSRAATALNTEAFFGQGTRLTVV.